The 24 T cell receptor beta chains in this list originate from one sample, sequenced in a study of T cell repertoires and HLA-DP antigens. Only in-frame clones appear in the TCRdb table, and some are missing; sequencing was by immunoSEQ multiplex PCR. The sample lists some 120,000 clones, 80% to 95% seen once, with roughly 0.3% in the top ten. These receptors' targets are unknown. Sequenced: CD4+ T cells from PBMCs. The receptors were gathered from a woman aged 18-29 years in good health and CMV-seronegative.

The chain joins TRBV25-1 to TRBJ2-3; TRBD1 matches at 9 bases. CDR3 length equals 14 residues. Germline V gives CDR1 MGHDK, CDR2 SYGVNS. Trimming cost V 5 bases and J 4 bases; bases outside gene matches: 4. Written as DNA, the CDR3 is TGTGCCAGCAGTCAGGACAGGGGACCAGATACGCAGTATTTT. Its protein product is CASSQDRGPDTQYF.

The V call is TRBV7-2, the J call TRBJ1-6, with 7 positions matching TRBD1. V gave up 7 bases and J gave up 3 bases; unmatched junction bases: 12. From germline, CDR1 is SGHTA and CDR2 FQGNSA. CDR3 length: 17 residues. CDR3 loop: CASTDPNWTGYNSPLHF. The CDR3 nucleotides are TGTGCCAGCACCGACCCAAATTGGACAGGCTATAATTCACCCCTCCACTTT.

In its sample, this clone was seen once. V usage is TRBV7-9 and J usage is TRBJ2-3; tentatively, D is TRBD1 (6 bases). Per germline, CDR1 SEHNR and CDR2 FQNEAQ (reference sequence). This CDR3 has 16 residues. V lost 5 bases, J lost 2 bases, and 17 bases lay in between. For the CDR3, the DNA is TGTGCCAGCAGCGAACAGGGCGCTCGATCCACAGATACGCAGTATTTT. Amino acid sequence: CASSEQGARSTDTQYF.

The chain employs TRBV11-3 and TRBJ2-7; D is unclear. Per the germline V gene, CDR1 is SGHNT and CDR2 is YENEEA. V dropped 0 bases and J dropped 4 bases, with 10 bases sitting between them. The CDR3 loop spans 14 amino acids. CDR3 nucleotides: TGTGCCAGCAGCTTAGATCGATCCCTATACGAGCAGTACGTC. Translation gives CASSLDRSLYEQYV.

V is TRBV28 and J is TRBJ1-2; D is possibly TRBD1 (6 bases). The length of the CDR3 is 14 residues. CDR1 and CDR2 (germline): MDHEN, SYDVKM. Trimming pared 6 bases from V and 5 bases from J, leaving 16 bases between. This chain's CDR3 is CASRPQGRWYGYTF. The DNA of the CDR3 is TGTGCCAGCAGACCGCAGGGGAGATGGTATGGCTACACCTTC.

The chain has TRBV10-3 and TRBJ2-1; the match to TRBD1 covers 10 bases. With 6 bases clipped from V and 4 bases from J, the junction kept 6 bases outside the gene matches. This CDR3 region has 15 residues. The germline gives CDR1 ENHRY, CDR2 SYGVKD. The CDR3 DNA follows: TGTGCCATCAGCGGGGACAGGGGAGGTTACAATGAGCAGTTCTTC. Protein sequence: CAISGDRGGYNEQFF.

The genes are TRBV11-2 and TRBJ1-2; 11 bases line up with TRBD1. The V and J ends lost 5 bases and 6 bases, in that order; junction bases with no gene match: 11. This CDR3 is 16 amino acids long. Germline V gene sequence: CDR1 SGHAT, CDR2 FQNNGV. CDR3 amino acids: CASSTQGQGALNGYTF. The DNA for the CDR3 is TGTGCCAGCAGCACCCAAGGACAGGGGGCGTTGAATGGCTACACCTTC.

V is TRBV6-5 and J is TRBJ2-7; weak D call: TRBD1 (6 bases). The CDR3 totals 14 residues. Germline V gene sequence: CDR1 MNHEY, CDR2 SVGAGI. V gave up 3 bases and J gave up 2 bases, with 11 bases separating them. This CDR3 is CASSYGRGPYEQYF. The CDR3 nucleotides are TGTGCCAGCAGTTATGGCAGGGGTCCCTACGAGCAGTACTTC.

This chain connects TRBV2 to TRBJ2-7; unclear D gene. The CDR3 spans 9 residues. Germline assignment: CDR1 SNHLY and CDR2 FYNNEI. This chain's CDR3 is CASSGGRFV. The CDR3 DNA is TGTGCCAGCAGTGGAGGTCGTTTCGTC.

This clone occurred once. This chain uses TRBV19 with TRBJ2-5, with a possible D match to TRBD2 (5 bases). The CDR3 length is 13 residues. The V and J ends lost 2 bases and 2 bases respectively, with 6 bases between them. Germline values: CDR1 LNHDA, CDR2 SQIVND (reference sequence). Here the CDR3 reads CASSIRGQETQYF. CDR3 sequence (DNA): TGTGCCAGTAGTATACGGGGTCAAGAGACCCAGTACTTC.

V usage is TRBV7-8 and J usage is TRBJ2-7; maybe TRBD1 (6 bases). This CDR3 spans 14 amino acids. V was cut by 2 bases and J by 1 base, with 9 bases left in between. CDR1 is SGHVS and CDR2 is FQNEAQ in the germline V gene. The CDR3 spells CASSLSQGSYEQYF. The CDR3 DNA reads as TGTGCCAGCAGCTTATCACAGGGATCCTACGAGCAGTACTTC.

V is TRBV6-5 and J is TRBJ1-4; D call uncertain. The ends were cut back, 4 bases at V and 8 bases at J, with 11 bases in the middle. The CDR3 length is 13 residues. The germline V gene has CDR1 MNHEY and CDR2 SVGAGI. The CDR3 bases are TGTGCCAGCAGTTTAAGGATCGGGGAAAAACTGTTTTTT. Residues: CASSLRIGEKLFF.

V usage is TRBV5-5 and J usage is TRBJ1-1; D remains ambiguous. Trimming took off 1 base at V and 1 base at J, with 11 bases between the two ends. From germline, CDR1 is SGHKS and CDR2 YYEKEE (reference sequence). This CDR3 contains 15 residues. CDR3 sequence: CASSLSPAENTEAFF. The CDR3 nucleotides read TGTGCCAGCAGCTTGTCCCCAGCGGAGAACACTGAAGCTTTCTTT.

This chain joins TRBV5-1 and TRBJ2-3; D possibly corresponds to TRBD2 (5 bases). Trimming cost V 4 bases and J 0 bases, with 18 bases left between them. CDR3 length: 17 amino acids. Per germline, CDR1 SGHRS and CDR2 YFSETQ. The CDR3 region is CASSPVPLEFSTDTQYF. The DNA for the CDR3 is TGCGCCAGCAGCCCCGTCCCACTAGAGTTTAGCACAGATACGCAGTATTTT.

The chain is built from TRBV19 and TRBJ1-6; the match to TRBD1 covers 9 bases. CDR3 length equals 16 residues. Trimming removed 4 bases from V and 9 bases from J; junction bases left unmatched: 10. CDR1 and CDR2 (germline): LNHDA, SQIVND (reference sequence). The DNA for the CDR3 is TGTGCCAGTAGTACCTACGCGGACAGGGGAATTTCACCCCTCCACTTT. This sequence encodes CASSTYADRGISPLHF.

The chain uses TRBV9 and TRBJ1-2; D might be TRBD1 (5 bases). Germline CDR1 SGDLS, CDR2 YYNGEE. Trimming stripped 0 bases from V and 4 bases from J, with 13 bases between. This CDR3 contains 15 residues. The CDR3 nucleotides are TGTGCCAGCAGCGTAGGGGCGACAGAATCCTATGGCTACACCTTC. This encodes CASSVGATESYGYTF.

V gene TRBV5-1 combines with J gene TRBJ1-1, with D perhaps matching TRBD1 (5 bases). Trimming took off 4 bases at V and 1 base at J, with 14 bases between the two ends. The CDR3 has 15 residues. CDR1 is SGHRS and CDR2 is YFSETQ in the germline V gene. The CDR3 DNA is TGCGCCAGCAGCATCGGGACCGAACGGAACACTGAAGCTTTCTTT. It translates to CASSIGTERNTEAFF.

The CDR3 DNA is TGTGCCAGCAGTTGGACTCGAGGGGAGACCCAGTACTTC. This sequence encodes CASSWTRGETQYF. V and J are TRBV6-6 and TRBJ2-5; a weak D match, TRBD2 (5 bases). The V end was cut by 4 bases, the J end by 5 bases, with 11 bases between. CDR1 MNHNY and CDR2 SVGAGI come from the germline V gene (reference sequence). There are 13 residues in the CDR3.

The V and J genes are TRBV18 and TRBJ1-2; D gene unclear. Germline CDR1 and CDR2: KGHSH and LQKENI. V was pared by 3 bases and J by 4 bases, with 9 bases between. The CDR3 loop spans 13 amino acids. This CDR3 is CASSPQLRYGYTF. CDR3 bases: TGTGCCAGCTCACCTCAGCTGCGCTATGGCTACACCTTC.

The gene calls are TRBV18 and TRBJ1-1, with TRBD1 as a possible D gene (5 bases). Germline-derived CDR1 and CDR2 are KGHSH and LQKENI. This CDR3 has 15 amino acids. The V end was cut by 6 bases, the J end by 1 base, with 15 bases between. The DNA for the CDR3 is TGTGCCAGCTCCCCCTCACGGGGGGAGAACACTGAAGCTTTCTTT. Its translation is CASSPSRGENTEAFF. The whole variable domain, remainder taken from reference TRBV18 and TRBJ1-1, is NAGVMQNPRHLVRRRGQEARLRCSPMKGHSHVYWYRQLPEEGLKFMVYLQKENIIDESGMPKERFSAEFPKEGPSILRIQQVVRGDSAAYFCASSPSRGENTEAFFGQGTRLTVV.

The chain employs TRBV4-2 and TRBJ2-2; D tentatively fits TRBD1 or TRBD2 (5 bases each). Germline CDR1 is LGHNA and CDR2 is YNFKEQ. The CDR3 totals 15 residues. V gave up 0 bases and J gave up 7 bases, with 12 bases separating them. The chain's CDR3 is CASSQEWGINGELFF. The CDR3 DNA follows: TGTGCCAGCAGCCAAGAATGGGGGATTAACGGGGAGCTGTTTTTT.

The chain combines TRBV7-9 with TRBJ1-1, with D uncertain. Germline V gene data show CDR1 as SEHNR and CDR2 as FQNEAQ (reference sequence). This CDR3 region has 12 residues. Trimming removed 6 bases at V and 0 bases at J, with 5 bases between. This chain's CDR3 is CASSRMNTEAFF. In DNA, the CDR3 is TGTGCCAGCAGTCGTATGAACACTGAAGCTTTCTTT.

The chain carries TRBV6-5 and TRBJ1-1; perhaps TRBD1 as D (5 bases). This CDR3 contains 14 residues. Germline V gene data show CDR1 as MNHEY and CDR2 as SVGAGI. Trimming stripped 2 bases from V and 1 base from J, with 8 bases between. CDR3 sequence (DNA): TGTGCCAGCAGTTACGGGACGGGGAACACTGAAGCTTTCTTT. This sequence encodes CASSYGTGNTEAFF.

The V and J genes are TRBV4-1 and TRBJ1-6; D gene uncertain. CDR1 and CDR2 from the germline V gene are MGHRA and YSYEKL. Trimming cost V 7 bases and J 6 bases, with 19 bases left between them. This CDR3 region has 16 residues. DNA for the CDR3: TGCGCCAGCACCCCAGGTCCAAGCAGTACTAATTCACCCCTCCACTTT. Translation: CASTPGPSSTNSPLHF.